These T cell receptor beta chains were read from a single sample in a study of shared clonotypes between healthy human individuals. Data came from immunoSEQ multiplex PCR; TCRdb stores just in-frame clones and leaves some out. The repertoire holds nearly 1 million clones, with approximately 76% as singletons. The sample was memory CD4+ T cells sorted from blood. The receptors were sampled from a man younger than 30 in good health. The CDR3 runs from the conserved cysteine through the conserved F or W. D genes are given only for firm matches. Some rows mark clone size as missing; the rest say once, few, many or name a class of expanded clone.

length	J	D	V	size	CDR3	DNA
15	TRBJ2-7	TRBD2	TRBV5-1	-	CASSKIAGGPYEQYF	TGCGCCAGCAGCAAAATAGCGGGGGGACCCTACGAGCAGTACTTC
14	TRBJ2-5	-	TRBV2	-	CASSEGGTPETQYF	TGTGCCAGCAGTGAAGGGGGGACCCCAGAGACCCAGTACTTC
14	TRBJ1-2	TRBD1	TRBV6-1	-	CASSGGQGPYGYTF	TGTGCCAGCAGTGGGGGACAGGGTCCTTATGGCTACACCTTC
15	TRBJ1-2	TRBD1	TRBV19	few	CASSSGTGSNYGYTF	TGTGCCAGTAGTTCCGGGACAGGGAGTAACTATGGCTACACCTTC
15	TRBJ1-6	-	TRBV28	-	CASSPRGTRNSPLHF	TGTGCCAGCAGCCCCAGAGGGACTCGTAATTCACCCCTCCACTTT
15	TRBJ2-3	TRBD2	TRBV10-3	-	CAIRDDTSGPDTQYF	TGTGCCATCAGGGATGATACTAGCGGGCCAGATACGCAGTATTTT
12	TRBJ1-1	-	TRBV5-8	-	CASSPTVPGAFF	TGTGCCAGCAGCCCGACAGTACCAGGAGCTTTCTTT
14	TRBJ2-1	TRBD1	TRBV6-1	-	CASSPRGLNNEQFF	TGTGCCAGCAGTCCGAGGGGGCTGAACAATGAGCAGTTCTTC
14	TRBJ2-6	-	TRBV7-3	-	CASSPLDGANVLTF	TGTGCCAGCAGCCCGTTGGACGGGGCCAACGTCCTGACTTTC
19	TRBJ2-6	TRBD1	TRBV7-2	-	CASSLVGLRGQSGANVLTF	TGTGCCAGCAGCTTAGTTGGTCTCAGGGGGCAATCTGGGGCCAACGTCCTGACTTTC
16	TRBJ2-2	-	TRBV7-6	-	CASSLGRQGWAGELFF	TGTGCCAGCAGCTTAGGTCGGCAGGGTTGGGCCGGGGAGCTGTTTTTT
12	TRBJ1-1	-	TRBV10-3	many	CAISGVNTEAFF	TGTGCCATCAGTGGTGTGAACACTGAAGCTTTCTTT
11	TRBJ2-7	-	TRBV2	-	CASSEGFEQYF	TGTGCCAGCAGTGAAGGGTTCGAGCAGTACTTC
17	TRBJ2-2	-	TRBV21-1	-	CASSKDSSGPNTGELFF	TGTGCCAGCAGCAAAGATTCTAGCGGACCCAACACCGGGGAGCTGTTTTTT
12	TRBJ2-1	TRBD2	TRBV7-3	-	CASSLRGGEQFF	TGTGCCAGCAGCTTAAGGGGGGGTGAGCAGTTCTTC
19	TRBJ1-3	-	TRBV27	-	CASSVKGGMKGDSGNTIYF	TGTGCCAGCAGTGTTAAGGGAGGGATGAAAGGGGACTCTGGAAACACCATATATTTT
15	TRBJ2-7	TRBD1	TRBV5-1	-	CASSLPTGSRNEQYF	TGCGCCAGCAGCTTACCGACAGGGAGTAGAAACGAGCAGTACTTC
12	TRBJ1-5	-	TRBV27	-	CASGRDNQPQHF	TGTGCCAGCGGACGGGACAATCAGCCCCAGCATTTT
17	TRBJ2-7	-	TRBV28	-	CASISGIGPTIRASWYF	TGTGCCAGCATCTCGGGTATAGGACCTACTATACGAGCAAGCTGGTACTTC
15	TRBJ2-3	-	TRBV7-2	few	CASSLGYGSTDTQYF	TGTGCCAGCAGCTTGGGATACGGTAGCACAGATACGCAGTATTTT
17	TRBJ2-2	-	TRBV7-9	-	CASSQRSGAPNTGELFF	TGTGCCAGCAGCCAGCGCTCAGGGGCCCCGAACACCGGGGAGCTGTTTTTT
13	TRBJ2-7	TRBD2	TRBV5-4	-	CASSSGLAYEQYF	TGTGCCAGCAGCTCCGGACTAGCCTACGAGCAGTACTTC
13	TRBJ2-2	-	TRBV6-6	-	CASNRANTGELFF	TGTGCCAGCAACAGGGCGAACACCGGGGAGCTGTTTTTT
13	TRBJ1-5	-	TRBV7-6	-	CASSSGPDQPQHF	TGTGCCAGCAGCTCGGGACCGGATCAGCCCCAGCATTTT
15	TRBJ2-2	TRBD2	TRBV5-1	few	CASSLLAGGPGELFF	TGCGCCAGCAGCTTACTAGCGGGAGGGCCCGGGGAGCTGTTTTTT
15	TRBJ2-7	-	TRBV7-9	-	CASSLQGGQFDEQYF	TGTGCCAGCAGCCTCCAGGGGGGCCAGTTCGACGAGCAGTACTTC
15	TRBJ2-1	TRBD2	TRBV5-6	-	CASSLGLAGGRGVFF	TGTGCCAGCAGCCTAGGACTAGCGGGAGGGCGTGGGGTGTTCTTC
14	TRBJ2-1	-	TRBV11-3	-	CASSFSRTSNEQFF	TGTGCCAGCAGCTTTTCCCGGACGAGCAATGAGCAGTTCTTC
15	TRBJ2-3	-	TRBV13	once	CASSLDGRSTDTQYF	TGTGCCAGCAGCTTAGATGGCAGAAGCACAGATACGCAGTATTTT
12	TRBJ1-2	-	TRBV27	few	CASSRSSGVYTF	TGTGCCAGCAGCCGATCGTCGGGAGTCTACACCTTC
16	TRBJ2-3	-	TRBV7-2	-	CASSLSLKGLGDTQYF	TGTGCCAGCAGCTTAAGTTTGAAGGGTCTTGGAGATACGCAGTATTTT
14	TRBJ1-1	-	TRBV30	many	CAWSKATPNTEAFF	TGTGCCTGGAGTAAGGCCACCCCGAACACTGAAGCTTTCTTT
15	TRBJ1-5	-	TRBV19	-	CASSQTGGGNQPQHF	TGTGCCAGTAGTCAGACAGGAGGGGGCAATCAGCCCCAGCATTTT
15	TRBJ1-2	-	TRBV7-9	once	CASSPPGARNYGYTF	TGTGCCAGCAGCCCCCCCGGCGCCCGCAACTATGGCTACACCTTC
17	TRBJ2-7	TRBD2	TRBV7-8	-	CASSKTTGTSGAYEQYF	TGTGCCAGCAGCAAAACAACCGGGACTAGCGGGGCCTACGAGCAGTACTTC
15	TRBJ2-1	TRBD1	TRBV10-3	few	CAISDKDRGLNEQFF	TGTGCCATCAGTGACAAAGACAGGGGGCTCAATGAGCAGTTCTTC
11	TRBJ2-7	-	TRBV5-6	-	CASSTYYEQYF	TGTGCCAGCAGCACCTATTACGAGCAGTACTTC
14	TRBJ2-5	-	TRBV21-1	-	CASSPSGPQQTQYF	TGTGCCAGCAGCCCTAGCGGGCCTCAGCAGACCCAGTACTTC
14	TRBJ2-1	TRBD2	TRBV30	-	CAWSGLAGYNEQFF	TGTGCCTGGAGTGGACTAGCGGGTTACAATGAGCAGTTCTTC
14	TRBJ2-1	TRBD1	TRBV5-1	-	CASSGTAPINEQFF	TGCGCCAGCTCCGGGACAGCGCCCATCAATGAGCAGTTCTTC
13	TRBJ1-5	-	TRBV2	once	CASTQYSNQPQHF	TGTGCCAGCACCCAGTATAGCAATCAGCCCCAGCATTTT
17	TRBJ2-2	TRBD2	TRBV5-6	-	CASSLMRAGVNTGELFF	TGTGCCAGCAGCTTGATGCGTGCGGGAGTAAACACCGGGGAGCTGTTTTTT
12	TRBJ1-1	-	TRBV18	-	CASSPSAAEAFF	TGTGCCAGCTCACCCTCGGCAGCAGAAGCTTTCTTT
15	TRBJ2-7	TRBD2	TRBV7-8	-	CASSRGTSGTDEQYF	TGTGCCAGCAGCCGAGGGACTAGCGGGACCGACGAGCAGTACTTC
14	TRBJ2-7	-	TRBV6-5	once	CASSRASAVYEQYF	TGTGCCAGCAGTCGGGCCTCAGCGGTCTACGAGCAGTACTTC
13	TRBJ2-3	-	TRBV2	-	CASSRDGTDTQYF	TGTGCCAGCAGCCGGGACGGCACAGATACGCAGTATTTT
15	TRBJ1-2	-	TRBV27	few	CASSLYGGTNYGYTF	TGTGCCAGCAGTTTATATGGCGGGACGAACTATGGCTACACCTTC
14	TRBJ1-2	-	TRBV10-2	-	CASSEIVTPRGYTF	TGCGCCAGCAGTGAGATTGTCACCCCGCGGGGCTACACCTTC
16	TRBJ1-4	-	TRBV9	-	CASSVAGSATNEKLFF	TGTGCCAGCAGCGTAGCGGGCAGTGCAACTAATGAAAAACTGTTTTTT
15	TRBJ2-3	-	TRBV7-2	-	CASSLRGRSTDTQYF	TGTGCCAGCAGCCTAAGGGGGAGGAGCACAGATACGCAGTATTTT
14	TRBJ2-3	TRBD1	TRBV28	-	CASSRTGGSDTQYF	TGTGCCAGCAGCCGGACAGGCGGCTCAGATACGCAGTATTTT